These T cell receptor beta chains were read from a single sample in a study of regulatory T cells in long-lasting Graves disease. A single record per CDR3 protein comes from TCRdb applying MiXCR to the multiplex PCR reads. The repertoire holds around 400,000 distinct CDR3 sequences, around 11% seen once, with under 20% in the top ten. The same sample was also used in a study of T cells in Graves' hyperthyroidism and ophthalmopathy.

Sample: peripheral blood mononuclear cells (PBMCs), taken at new diagnosis, from a patient treated with antithyroid drugs. The receptors shown here come from a woman under 30 with Graves disease. CDR3s include the opening cysteine and the closing phenylalanine or tryptophan.

TRBJ2-2 TRBV6-2/TRBV6-3 CASKGRTGELFF
TRBJ2-1 TRBV9 CASSVAVAGAYEQFF
TRBJ1-1 TRBV7-8 CASSLEYEMNTEAFF
TRBJ2-1 TRBV6-1 CASRGLAGSIYNEQFF
TRBJ2-1 TRBV19 CASSSGTSYNEQFF
TRBJ1-1 TRBV4-3 CASSNYRGRVSYTEAFF
TRBJ2-1 TRBV19 CASINWENNEQFF
TRBJ2-2 TRBV11-1 CASTSWGGELFF
TRBJ1-1 TRBV30 CAWSRSIRTEAFF
TRBJ2-1 TRBV12-3/TRBV12-4 CASETRDHLYNEQFF
TRBJ1-1 TRBV7-2 CASSLFDSTEAFF
TRBJ2-7 TRBV19 CASSSYLGDPYEQYF
TRBJ2-5 TRBV20-1 CSAMGLAGGPSKETQYF
TRBJ2-7 TRBV5-4 CASSLSLNYEQYF
TRBJ1-3 TRBV24-1 CATSEGQISGNTIYF
TRBJ2-5 TRBV7-8 CASSFPPSETQYF
TRBJ2-3 TRBV12-3/TRBV12-4 CASSSRRGMGDTQYF
TRBJ1-1 TRBV10-3 CAISEPKTGWTEAFF
TRBJ2-1 TRBV20-1 CSASGLAGPTYNEQFF
TRBJ1-6 TRBV20-1 CSASSVGAVSYNSPLHF
TRBJ2-2 TRBV7-2 CASSLNLDRDELFF
TRBJ2-3 TRBV20-1 CSARIAGGTTDTQYF
TRBJ1-1 TRBV28 CASSLDLPMNTKAFF
TRBJ2-7 TRBV18 CASSPQGGGYEQYF
TRBJ1-3 TRBV18 CASSRSSGGNSGNTIYF
TRBJ2-1 TRBV12-3/TRBV12-4 CASSFIIIEGQGSSDNEQFF
TRBJ1-5 TRBV5-8 CASSFGRGANQPQHF
TRBJ2-7 TRBV5-1 CASSLDGPGTGSYEQYF
TRBJ2-3 TRBV20-1 CSARGGGAMNTQYF
TRBJ2-1 TRBV28 CASRGSTYNEQFF
TRBJ1-2 TRBV4-1 CASSQEPKTSLQGYGYTF
TRBJ1-1 TRBV20-1 CSALTMNTEAFF
TRBJ2-2 TRBV7-2 CASSLYNRKNTGELFF
TRBJ2-2 TRBV2 CASRLTSGGPGELFF
TRBJ2-1 TRBV6-2/TRBV6-3 CASSYSRVSSYNEQFF
TRBJ2-1 TRBV3-2 CASSQDLQGPIYNEQFF
TRBJ2-2 TRBV28 CASSLLPYPPGTSGRGYTGELFF
TRBJ1-5 TRBV19 CASSFPWGARNQPQHF
TRBJ2-3 TRBV14 CASSQDSVDTQYF
TRBJ2-1 TRBV24-1 CATSDPAGRAGLDEQFF
TRBJ2-5 TRBV7-3 CASSQQGSETQYF
TRBJ2-2 TRBV4-1 CASSLKSTGELFF
TRBJ1-5 TRBV20-1 CSALGGTGIHQPQHF
TRBJ2-2 TRBV15 CATSRDPGRHTGELFF
TRBJ2-1 TRBV20-1 CSARSGLAGGGPYNEQFF
TRBJ2-7 TRBV5-1 CASSLGGMEGIEQYF
TRBJ1-1 TRBV7-9 CASREGGLDTEAFF
TRBJ1-2 TRBV5-6 CASSLGTADYGYTF